Listed below are T cell receptor beta chains from one sample, sequenced in a study of identical twins. MiXCR, applied by TCRdb to the 5' RACE reads, yields one record per CDR3 protein. The sample contains just over 450,000 distinct CDR3 sequences, 14% of which appear only once. The sample was also reused in another study, on yellow fever vaccine responses in identical twins.

Sequenced material: CD4+ T cells sorted from blood. These receptors came from a young woman in good health. CDR3s include the opening cysteine and the closing phenylalanine or tryptophan. Each record gives: J gene, V gene, clone size, D gene, CDR3 protein, CDR3 DNA. The D gene is left open where the match is weak. Expanded clones are given a class, and other clones once, few, many or no size at all.

J gene: TRBJ2-6; V gene: TRBV6-1; clone size: few; D gene: .; CDR3 protein: CASRQSAGANVLTF; CDR3 DNA: TGTGCCAGCAGACAGTCCGCTGGGGCCAACGTCCTGACTTTC
J gene: TRBJ1-1; V gene: TRBV28; clone size: many; D gene: .; CDR3 protein: CASSSTENTEAFF; CDR3 DNA: TGTGCCAGCAGCTCGACAGAGAACACTGAAGCTTTCTTT
J gene: TRBJ2-2; V gene: TRBV24-1; clone size: .; D gene: .; CDR3 protein: CATSDLGQGLNTGELFF; CDR3 DNA: TGTGCCACCAGTGATTTGGGGCAGGGGCTTAACACCGGGGAGCTGTTTTTT
J gene: TRBJ2-5; V gene: TRBV14; clone size: .; D gene: TRBD2; CDR3 protein: CASSHHPGTSGTQYF; CDR3 DNA: TGTGCCAGCAGCCATCACCCGGGGACTAGTGGGACCCAGTACTTC
J gene: TRBJ2-1; V gene: TRBV11-2; clone size: .; D gene: .; CDR3 protein: CASSLGILASVGNEQFF; CDR3 DNA: TGTGCCAGCAGCTTAGGTATATTGGCTAGCGTTGGTAATGAGCAGTTCTTC
J gene: TRBJ2-5; V gene: TRBV7-9; clone size: few; D gene: TRBD2; CDR3 protein: CASSLLAGALRETQYF; CDR3 DNA: TGTGCCAGCAGCTTACTAGCGGGGGCCCTCCGGGAGACCCAGTACTTC
J gene: TRBJ2-2; V gene: TRBV12-3/TRBV12-4; clone size: many; D gene: .; CDR3 protein: CASSSPTRELFF; CDR3 DNA: TGTGCCAGCAGCTCCCCGACCCGGGAGCTGTTTTTT
J gene: TRBJ2-5; V gene: TRBV6-2/TRBV6-3; clone size: many; D gene: TRBD1; CDR3 protein: CASSDYGTGIETQYF; CDR3 DNA: TGTGCCAGCAGTGATTACGGGACAGGGATCGAGACCCAGTACTTC
J gene: TRBJ2-1; V gene: TRBV2; clone size: .; D gene: TRBD2; CDR3 protein: CASGSGGVNEQFF; CDR3 DNA: TGTGCCAGCGGTAGCGGGGGGGTCAATGAGCAGTTCTTC
J gene: TRBJ2-1; V gene: TRBV7-9; clone size: few; D gene: TRBD2; CDR3 protein: CASSPGTSGLYNEQFF; CDR3 DNA: TGTGCCAGCAGCCCGGGAACTAGCGGGCTGTACAATGAGCAGTTCTTC
J gene: TRBJ1-6; V gene: TRBV19; clone size: few; D gene: .; CDR3 protein: CASSIVQAAETPLHF; CDR3 DNA: TGTGCCAGTAGTATCGTTCAGGCTGCCGAGACACCCCTCCACTTT
J gene: TRBJ2-7; V gene: TRBV11-2; clone size: .; D gene: .; CDR3 protein: CASSLASGQAYEQYF; CDR3 DNA: TGTGCCAGCAGCTTAGCATCTGGGCAGGCGTACGAGCAGTACTTC
J gene: TRBJ2-7; V gene: TRBV5-6; clone size: few; D gene: .; CDR3 protein: CASSSRPSASYEQYF; CDR3 DNA: TGTGCCAGCAGCTCGAGACCTAGCGCTTCCTACGAGCAGTACTTC
J gene: TRBJ2-2; V gene: TRBV20-1; clone size: few; D gene: .; CDR3 protein: CSGQQINTGELFF; CDR3 DNA: TGCAGTGGCCAACAGATTAACACCGGGGAGCTGTTTTTT
J gene: TRBJ2-7; V gene: TRBV7-9; clone size: many; D gene: TRBD1; CDR3 protein: CASSSGQPYEQYF; CDR3 DNA: TGTGCCAGCAGCTCGGGACAGCCCTACGAGCAGTACTTC
J gene: TRBJ2-5; V gene: TRBV7-2; clone size: .; D gene: .; CDR3 protein: CASSPRGRRETQYF; CDR3 DNA: TGTGCCAGCAGCCCCCGGGGGCGCCGAGAGACCCAGTACTTC
J gene: TRBJ1-4; V gene: TRBV12-3/TRBV12-4; clone size: many; D gene: TRBD1; CDR3 protein: CASSLTGYGEKLFF; CDR3 DNA: TGTGCCAGCAGTTTGACAGGGTATGGTGAAAAACTGTTTTTT
J gene: TRBJ2-1; V gene: TRBV28; clone size: few; D gene: .; CDR3 protein: CASSPLQGVGYNEQFF; CDR3 DNA: TGTGCCAGCAGTCCCCTGCAGGGTGTGGGTTACAATGAGCAGTTCTTC
J gene: TRBJ2-7; V gene: TRBV20-1; clone size: .; D gene: .; CDR3 protein: CSARPSGRGPFYEQYF; CDR3 DNA: TGCAGTGCTAGACCCTCGGGAAGGGGCCCCTTCTACGAGCAGTACTTC
J gene: TRBJ2-7; V gene: TRBV20-1; clone size: few; D gene: .; CDR3 protein: CSAPRSGTEYF; CDR3 DNA: TGCAGTGCGCCCCGGAGCGGCACGGAGTACTTC
J gene: TRBJ2-1; V gene: TRBV28; clone size: .; D gene: .; CDR3 protein: CASSRLGGAGEQFF; CDR3 DNA: TGTGCCAGCAGCCGACTTGGAGGGGCCGGGGAGCAGTTCTTC
J gene: TRBJ2-7; V gene: TRBV7-9; clone size: .; D gene: TRBD1; CDR3 protein: CASSSQLGQGTYEQYF; CDR3 DNA: TGTGCCAGCAGCTCCCAACTAGGACAGGGCACCTACGAGCAGTACTTC